This record covers a single T cell receptor beta chain. The target antigen is unknown. The sample comes from a study of OX40 agonist ivuxolimab in advanced cancers. The wider study: Recorded diagnoses for dose-escalation patients were hepatocellular carcinoma, melanoma, renal cell or head and neck cancer. Study findings and constraints: More expanded clones were seen, on average, in CD8+ T cells than in CD4+.

Excluded were patients having autoimmune disease history or systemic immunosuppression. Sequencing was performed with immunoSEQ multiplex PCR; in TCRdb, only in-frame clones are kept and a portion is missing. The table includes 95,000 to 100,000 clones, 90% detected once. CDR3 length: 17 amino acids. Unmatched junction bases numbered 14, after V lost 4 bases and J lost 4 bases. Germline V gene sequence: CDR1 SEHNR, CDR2 FQNEAQ (reference sequence). This TCR derives from an adult with an advanced solid tumor such as melanoma, head and neck, liver or kidney cancer. The chain recombines TRBV7-9 with TRBJ1-1; 8 nucleotides agree with TRBD1. The sample was CD4+ or CD8+ T cells sorted from blood, taken in a trial of the OX40 agonist ivuxolimab. CDR3 region: CASSSFPDRGVGTEAFF. The CDR3 DNA reads as TGTGCCAGCAGCTCCTTTCCCGACAGGGGAGTAGGCACTGAAGCTTTCTTT.